This TCR beta chain was profiled in a study of CD8 T cells in Susac syndrome. This CDR3 has 12 amino acids. V lost 4 bases and J lost 6, with 10 bases in between. From germline, CDR1 is SGHDT and CDR2 YYEEEE. In contrast to the negatively isolated CD8+ and CD4+ T cells, TEMRA cells were FACS-enriched. An input of about 0.5 to 1 ug of RNA was subjected to reverse transcription using random hexamers. A single record per CDR3 protein comes from TCRdb applying MiXCR to the immunoSEQ multiplex PCR reads. The profile covers about 90,000 distinct CDR3 sequences, with approximately 92% appearing a single time and 0.25% to 0.4% taken by the ten largest. To note about this clonotype: The antigen remains undetermined.

Study results and caveats: Regarding the TCR sequencing and HLA analysis, the study admitted that a relatively small number of individuals were involved.

The source of this sequence is a human donor in good health. The chain uses TRBV5-6 and TRBJ1-1; perhaps TRBD1 as D (6 bases). Sequencing used CD8+ T cells from PBMCs. The CDR3 coding sequence is TGTGCCAGCAGCGCCGGGACATCTGAAGCTTTCTTT. Translated, it gives CASSAGTSEAFF.